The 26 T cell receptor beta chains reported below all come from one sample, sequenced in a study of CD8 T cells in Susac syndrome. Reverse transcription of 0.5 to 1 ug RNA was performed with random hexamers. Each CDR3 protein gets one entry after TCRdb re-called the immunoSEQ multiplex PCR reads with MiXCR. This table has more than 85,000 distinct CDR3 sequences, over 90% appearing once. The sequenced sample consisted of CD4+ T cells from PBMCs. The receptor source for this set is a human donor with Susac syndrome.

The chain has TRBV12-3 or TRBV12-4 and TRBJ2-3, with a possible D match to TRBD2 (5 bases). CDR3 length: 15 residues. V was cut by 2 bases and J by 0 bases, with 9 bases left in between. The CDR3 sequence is CASSLIGGSTDTQYF. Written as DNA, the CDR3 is TGTGCCAGCAGTTTAATCGGCGGGAGCACAGATACGCAGTATTTT.

The CDR3 DNA sequence: TGTGCCAGCAGTTGGGCCCAGCGGGGGGAGGAGACCCAGTACTTC. Protein: CASSWAQRGEETQYF. The J gene is TRBJ2-5, the V gene TRBV12-3 or TRBV12-4; TRBD2 aligns across 9 bases. J lost 5 bases, V lost 4 bases, and 8 bases had no gene match. The CDR3 spans 15 residues.

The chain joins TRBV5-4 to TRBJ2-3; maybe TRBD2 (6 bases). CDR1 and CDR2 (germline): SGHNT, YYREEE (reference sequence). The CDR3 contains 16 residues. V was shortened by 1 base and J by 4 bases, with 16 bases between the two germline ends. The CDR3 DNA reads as TGTGCCAGCAGCTTGTATCCGGGAGACCCCCCAGATACGCAGTATTTT. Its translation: CASSLYPGDPPDTQYF.

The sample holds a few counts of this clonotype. This CDR3 reads CASSDTYEQYF. CDR3 in DNA: TGTGCCAGCTCGGACACCTACGAGCAGTACTTC. The chain couples TRBV28 to TRBJ2-7; D might be TRBD1 (5 bases). The CDR3 covers 11 residues. V lost 8 bases and J 2 bases, leaving 7 bases between the germline ends. The germline CDR1 and CDR2 sequences are MDHEN and SYDVKM.

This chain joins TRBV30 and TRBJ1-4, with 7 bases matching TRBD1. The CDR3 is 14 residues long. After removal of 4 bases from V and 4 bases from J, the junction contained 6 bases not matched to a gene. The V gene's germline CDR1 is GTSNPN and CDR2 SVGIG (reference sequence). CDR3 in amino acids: CAWTPGTVNEKLFF. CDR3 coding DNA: TGTGCCTGGACCCCCGGGACAGTTAATGAAAAACTGTTTTTT. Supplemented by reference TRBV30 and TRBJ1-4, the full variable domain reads SQTIHQWPATLVQPVGSPLSLECTVEGTSNPNLYWYRQAAGRGLQLLFYSVGIGQISSEVPQNLSASRPQDRQFILSSKKLLLSDSGFYLCAWTPGTVNEKLFFGSGTQLSVL.

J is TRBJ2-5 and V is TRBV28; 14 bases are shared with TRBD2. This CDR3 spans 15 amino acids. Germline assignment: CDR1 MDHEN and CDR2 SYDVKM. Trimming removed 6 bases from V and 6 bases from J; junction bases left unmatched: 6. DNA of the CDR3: TGTGCCAGCAGCCCGGGGACTAGCGGGGGAAAGACCCAGTACTTC. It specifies CASSPGTSGGKTQYF.

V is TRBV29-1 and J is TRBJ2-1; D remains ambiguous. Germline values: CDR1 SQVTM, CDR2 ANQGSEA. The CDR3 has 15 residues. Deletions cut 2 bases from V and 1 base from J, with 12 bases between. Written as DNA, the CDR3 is TGCAGCGTTGAATCGGTCCGAATGTCCTACAATGAGCAGTTCTTC. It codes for CSVESVRMSYNEQFF.

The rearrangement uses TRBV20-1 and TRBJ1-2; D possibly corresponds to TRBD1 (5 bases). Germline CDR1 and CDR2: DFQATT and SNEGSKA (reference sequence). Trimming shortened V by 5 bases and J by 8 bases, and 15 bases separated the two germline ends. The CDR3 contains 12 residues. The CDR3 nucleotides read TGCAGTGCTGATCCGGGGCCCGGCGGCTACACCTTC. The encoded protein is CSADPGPGGYTF.

Here the CDR3 reads CASEVSSAENEQFF. Written as DNA, the CDR3 is TGTGCCAGCGAGGTTAGCAGCGCCGAAAATGAGCAGTTCTTC. This chain connects TRBV13 to TRBJ2-1; D is undetermined. The CDR3 has 14 residues. The ends were cut back, 8 bases at V and 7 bases at J, with 18 bases in the middle. Germline V gene data show CDR1 as PRHDT and CDR2 as FYEKMQ (reference sequence).

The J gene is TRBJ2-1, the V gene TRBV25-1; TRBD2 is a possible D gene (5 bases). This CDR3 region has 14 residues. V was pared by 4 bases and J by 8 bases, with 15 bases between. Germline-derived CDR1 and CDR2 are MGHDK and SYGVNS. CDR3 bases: TGTGCCAGCAGTGCCGACTCGGGAATGGATGAGCAGTTCTTC. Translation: CASSADSGMDEQFF.

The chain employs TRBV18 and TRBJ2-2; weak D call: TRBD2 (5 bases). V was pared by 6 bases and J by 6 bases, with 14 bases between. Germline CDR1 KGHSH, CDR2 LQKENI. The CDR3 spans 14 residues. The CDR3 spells CASSGDVVPGELFF. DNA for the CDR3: TGTGCCAGCTCGGGAGACGTAGTCCCCGGGGAGCTGTTTTTT.

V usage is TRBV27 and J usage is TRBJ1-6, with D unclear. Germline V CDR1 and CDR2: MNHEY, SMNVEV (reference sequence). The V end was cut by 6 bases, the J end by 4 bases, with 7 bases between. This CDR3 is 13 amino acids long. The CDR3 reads CASRDSYNSPLHF. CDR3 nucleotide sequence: TGTGCCAGCAGGGATTCTTATAATTCACCCCTCCACTTT.

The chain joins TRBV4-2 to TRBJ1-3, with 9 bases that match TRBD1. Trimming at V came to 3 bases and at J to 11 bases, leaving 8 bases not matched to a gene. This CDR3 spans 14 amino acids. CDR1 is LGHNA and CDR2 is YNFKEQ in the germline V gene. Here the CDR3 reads CASSQAGQGGPIYF. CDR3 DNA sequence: TGTGCCAGCAGCCAGGCGGGACAGGGAGGACCCATATATTTT.

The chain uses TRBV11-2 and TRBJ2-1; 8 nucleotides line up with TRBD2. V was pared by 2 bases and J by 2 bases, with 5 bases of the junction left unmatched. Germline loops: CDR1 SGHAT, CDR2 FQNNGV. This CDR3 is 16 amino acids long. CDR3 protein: CASSLTGGMAYNEQFF. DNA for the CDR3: TGTGCCAGCAGCTTAACGGGGGGGATGGCCTACAATGAGCAGTTCTTC.

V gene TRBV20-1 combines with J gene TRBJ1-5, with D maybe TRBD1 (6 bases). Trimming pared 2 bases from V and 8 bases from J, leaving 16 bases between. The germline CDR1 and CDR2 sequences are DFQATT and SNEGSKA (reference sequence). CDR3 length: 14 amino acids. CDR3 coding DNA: TGCAGTGCTAGACGCCCCTCAGGGGAGAAGCCCCAGCATTTT. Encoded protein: CSARRPSGEKPQHF.

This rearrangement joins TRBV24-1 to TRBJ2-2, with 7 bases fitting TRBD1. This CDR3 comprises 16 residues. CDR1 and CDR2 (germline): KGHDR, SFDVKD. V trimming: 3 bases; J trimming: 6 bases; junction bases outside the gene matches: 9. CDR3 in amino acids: CATSDPLDRLAGELFF. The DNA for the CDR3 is TGTGCCACCAGTGATCCCCTGGACAGGTTAGCCGGGGAGCTGTTTTTT.

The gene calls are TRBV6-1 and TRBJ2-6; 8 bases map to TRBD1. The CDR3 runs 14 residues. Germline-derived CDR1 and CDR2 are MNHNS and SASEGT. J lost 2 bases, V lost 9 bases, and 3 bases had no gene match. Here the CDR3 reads CASDRGTGANVLTF. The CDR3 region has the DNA TGTGCCAGTGACAGGGGAACTGGGGCCAACGTCCTGACTTTC.

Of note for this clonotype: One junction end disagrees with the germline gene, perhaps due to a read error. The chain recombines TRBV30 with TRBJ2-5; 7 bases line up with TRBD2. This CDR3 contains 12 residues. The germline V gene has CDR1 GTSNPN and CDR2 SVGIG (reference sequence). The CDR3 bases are TGTGCCTGGAGTCCCCCTTACGAGCGGGGAAACTTC. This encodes CAWSPPYERGNF.

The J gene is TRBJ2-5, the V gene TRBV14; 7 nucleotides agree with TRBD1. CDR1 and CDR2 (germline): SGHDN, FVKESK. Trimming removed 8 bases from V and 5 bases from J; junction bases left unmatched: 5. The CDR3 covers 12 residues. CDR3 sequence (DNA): TGTGCCAGCCGCAGGGGGATGGAGACCCAGTACTTC. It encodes CASRRGMETQYF.

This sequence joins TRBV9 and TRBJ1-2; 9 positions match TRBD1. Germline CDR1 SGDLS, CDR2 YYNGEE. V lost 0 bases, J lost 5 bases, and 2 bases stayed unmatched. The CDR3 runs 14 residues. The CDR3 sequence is CASSVEGQGYGYTF. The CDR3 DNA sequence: TGTGCCAGCAGCGTAGAGGGACAGGGTTATGGCTACACCTTC. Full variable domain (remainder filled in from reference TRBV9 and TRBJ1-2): DSGVTQTPKHLITATGQRVTLRCSPRSGDLSVYWYQQSLDQGLQFLIQYYNGEERAKGNILERFSAQQFPDLHSELNLSSLELGDSALYFCASSVEGQGYGYTFGSGTRLTVV.

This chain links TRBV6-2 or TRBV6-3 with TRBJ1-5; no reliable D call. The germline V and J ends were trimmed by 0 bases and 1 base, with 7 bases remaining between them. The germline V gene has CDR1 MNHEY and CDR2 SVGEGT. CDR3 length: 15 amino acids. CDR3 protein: CASSYSDGSNQPQHF. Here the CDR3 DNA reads TGTGCCAGCAGTTACTCGGACGGGAGCAATCAGCCCCAGCATTTT.

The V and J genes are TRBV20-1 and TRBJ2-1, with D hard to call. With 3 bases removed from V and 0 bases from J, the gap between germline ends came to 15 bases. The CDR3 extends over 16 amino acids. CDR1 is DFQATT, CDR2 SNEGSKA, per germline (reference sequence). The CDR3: CSARVGKQSSYNEQFF. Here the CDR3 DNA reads TGCAGTGCTAGGGTAGGGAAACAGAGCTCCTACAATGAGCAGTTCTTC.

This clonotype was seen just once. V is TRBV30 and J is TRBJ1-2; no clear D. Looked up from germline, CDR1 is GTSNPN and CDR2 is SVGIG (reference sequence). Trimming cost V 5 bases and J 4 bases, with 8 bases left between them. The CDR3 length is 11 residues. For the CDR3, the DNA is TGTGCCTGGCGTCCCCTCTATGGCTACACCTTC. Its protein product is CAWRPLYGYTF.

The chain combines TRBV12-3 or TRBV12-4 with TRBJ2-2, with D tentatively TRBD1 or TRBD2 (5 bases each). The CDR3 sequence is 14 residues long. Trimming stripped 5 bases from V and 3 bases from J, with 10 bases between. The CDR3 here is CASSRDGHTGELFF. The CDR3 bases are TGTGCCAGCAGTCGGGACGGACACACCGGGGAGCTGTTTTTT.

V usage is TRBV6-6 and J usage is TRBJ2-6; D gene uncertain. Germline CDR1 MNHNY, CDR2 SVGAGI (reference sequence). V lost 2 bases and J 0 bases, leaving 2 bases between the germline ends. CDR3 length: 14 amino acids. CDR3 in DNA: TGTGCCAGCAGTTACGGCTCTGGGGCCAACGTCCTGACTTTC. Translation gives CASSYGSGANVLTF.

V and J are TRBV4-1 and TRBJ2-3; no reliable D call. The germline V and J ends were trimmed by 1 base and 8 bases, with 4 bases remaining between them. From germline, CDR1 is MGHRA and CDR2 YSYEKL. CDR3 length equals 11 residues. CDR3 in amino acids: CASSQGSTQYF. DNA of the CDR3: TGCGCCAGCAGCCAAGGGAGTACGCAGTATTTT.